The rows below give T cell receptor beta chains drawn from one sample of a study of shared clonotypes between healthy human individuals. Clones were read by immunoSEQ multiplex PCR, and TCRdb kept only the in-frame ones, dropping some. The sample yields about 980,000 clones, roughly 72% seen once. Source material: memory CD4+ T cells sorted from blood. These receptor sequences come from a man in his late teens or twenties in good health. Each CDR3 is given with its conserved first and last residue. D genes are given only for firm matches. The size of a clone is reported for some rows only, either as once, few or many, or as a class for expanded clones.

TRBV5-1	TRBJ2-5	-	-	TGCGCCAGCAGCTTGGGAACCTCGGGGCAAGAGACCCAGTACTTC	CASSLGTSGQETQYF
TRBV11-2	TRBJ2-2	TRBD1	-	TGTGCCAGCAGCTTCGGGACAGGGTACACCGGGGAGCTGTTTTTT	CASSFGTGYTGELFF
TRBV29-1	TRBJ2-7	-	-	TGCAGCGTTTGTGCCACTTCCTACGAGCAGTACTTC	CSVCATSYEQYF
TRBV7-2	TRBJ2-5	-	-	TGTGCCAGCCTTAAGGGTTCCGGTCAAGCTGAAGAGACCCAGTACTTC	CASLKGSGQAEETQYF
TRBV5-1	TRBJ2-3	TRBD2	once	TGCGCCAGCAGCTTCAGCGGGGGGCCTAGCACAGATACGCAGTATTTT	CASSFSGGPSTDTQYF
TRBV5-1	TRBJ1-3	TRBD1	-	TGCGCCAGCAGCTCGGACAGGGGGCCTGGAAACACCATATATTTT	CASSSDRGPGNTIYF
TRBV7-9	TRBJ2-2	-	few	TGTGCCAGCAGCTTCGAGACGGGGGAGCTGTTTTTT	CASSFETGELFF
TRBV7-8	TRBJ1-4	TRBD1	-	TGTGCCAGCAGCTTAGAGTTAGGGACAGGGAATGAAAAACTGTTTTTT	CASSLELGTGNEKLFF
TRBV19	TRBJ2-2	TRBD1	-	TGTGCCAGTAGTATCACAGGGGACACCGGGGAGCTGTTTTTT	CASSITGDTGELFF
TRBV4-1	TRBJ2-7	TRBD2	-	TGCGCCAGCAGCCAAATTCCCGGGAGGCAGGGCGACGAGCAGTACTTC	CASSQIPGRQGDEQYF